The source of this T cell receptor (beta chain) is a study of spatial heterogeneity in lung cancer. TCRdb recomputed calls from the 5' RACE reads with MiXCR, one row per CDR3 protein. This table holds around 110,000 distinct CDR3 sequences, 12% found once. Per the germline V gene, CDR1 is MDHEN and CDR2 is SYDVKM. V was clipped by 2 bases and J by 0 bases, with 8 bases between them. CDR3 length: 14 amino acids. Time point noted: blood at routine non-recurrence follow-up after resection. The study sequenced unsorted whole RNA from tumor, nontumor lung or frozen PBMC. This TCR came from a male donor with early-stage non-small cell lung cancer. The chain links TRBV28 to TRBJ2-7, with a possible D match to TRBD1 (5 bases). The starting material was PBMCs, obtained at follow-up. The CDR3 DNA is TGTGCCAGCAGTTTACCCGGACACTCCTACGAGCAGTACTTC. Its translation is CASSLPGHSYEQYF.